This TCR beta chain appears in the sequencing data of a study of cytomegalovirus exposure and HLA in healthy donors. Notes on the study in general: For TCR beta chains, V- and J-gene trimming was later linked to a missense DCLRE1C variant. Reportedly, HLA-A and HLA-B alleles of most subjects were accurately predicted from TCR beta.

Germline V lookup: CDR1 SGHNT, CDR2 YYREEE (reference sequence). Trimming took off 1 base at V and 3 bases at J, with 5 bases between the two ends. The CDR3 is 13 residues long. The PCR was carried out with 60 Vbeta primers and 13 Jbeta primers. Method: immunoSEQ multiplex PCR; TCRdb's copy keeps in-frame clones and lacks some. The sample lists 150,000 to 200,000 clones, 60% to 80% seen once, with 6% to 7% in the top ten. On this clone: Its specificity is unknown.

Though probably carrying unrecorded immune exposures, donors were nominally healthy at sampling. This sequence joins TRBV5-4 and TRBJ2-4; no reliable D call. Sequenced: PBMCs. This receptor was taken from a middle-aged man in good health and CMV-seropositive. In nucleotides, the CDR3 is TGTGCCAGCAGCTTGTCCCTCAAAAACATTCAGTACTTC. This sequence encodes CASSLSLKNIQYF.